Presented here are 3 T cell receptor beta chains from one specimen sequenced in a study of CD8 T cells in ankylosing spondylitis. TCRdb re-called the 5' RACE reads with MiXCR, one entry per CDR3 protein. The table has around 150,000 distinct CDR3 sequences, approximately 20% seen once. The specimen sequenced was blood, either unsorted or a sorted T cell fraction (not recorded which). All receptors come from a male donor with ankylosing spondylitis or in good health (not recorded which).

The chain uses TRBV28 and TRBJ2-5; 9 bases are shared with TRBD2. J gave up 5 bases and V 3 bases, and 4 bases lay outside the gene matches. This CDR3 has 14 residues. Germline V gives CDR1 MDHEN, CDR2 SYDVKM. CDR3 amino acids: CASSFSGSGETQYF. The CDR3 nucleotides read TGTGCCAGCAGTTTTAGCGGGAGCGGGGAGACCCAGTACTTC.

This clonotype came up many times. The chain is built from TRBV5-1 and TRBJ2-3, with TRBD1 matching 10 bases. Germline V gene sequence: CDR1 SGHRS, CDR2 YFSETQ. The CDR3 is 14 residues long. The trim removed 2 bases at V and 6 bases at J, leaving 3 bases unmatched. CDR3 nucleotides: TGCGCCAGCAGCTTCGGACAGGGGGGGGATACGCAGTATTTT. Protein: CASSFGQGGDTQYF.

The V gene is TRBV10-1, the J gene TRBJ2-7; perhaps D is TRBD1 or TRBD2 (5 bases each). V lost 4 bases and J lost 2, with 9 bases in between. The CDR3 consists of 13 residues. Germline-derived CDR1 and CDR2 are WNHNN and SYGVQD (reference sequence). The CDR3 reads CASSGDGTYEQYF. CDR3 bases: TGCGCCAGCAGTGGGGACGGAACCTACGAGCAGTACTTC.